This is a list of T cell receptor beta chains from one sample in a study of blood T cells in healthy people across ages. TCRdb re-called the 5' RACE reads through MiXCR, storing one row per CDR3 protein. The sample includes around 500,000 distinct CDR3 sequences, less than 60% seen only once; the top ten take under 30%. Sequenced: blood. The receptor source for this set is a man at least 80 years old in good health. CDR3s leave out the opening cysteine and the closing phenylalanine or tryptophan. Each record gives: clone size, D gene, V gene, CDR3 protein. A D gene is named only where the DNA matches it firmly. The size entry is marked missing in some rows and otherwise reads once, few, many or a size class.

clone_size: .
d_call: .
v_call: TRBV30
cdr3_aa: ALEGQGRVKNTEAF

clone_size: .
d_call: .
v_call: TRBV20-1
cdr3_aa: SAEDRTSSYNEQY

clone_size: few
d_call: .
v_call: TRBV7-3
cdr3_aa: ASSPLSSTDTQY

clone_size: few
d_call: .
v_call: TRBV28
cdr3_aa: ASSSGGYTEAF

clone_size: .
d_call: .
v_call: TRBV5-1
cdr3_aa: ASSPYRGAGHEQY

clone_size: .
d_call: .
v_call: TRBV6-2/TRBV6-3
cdr3_aa: ASRPAGYEEKTQY

clone_size: few
d_call: .
v_call: TRBV7-3
cdr3_aa: ASSLLTYNEQF

clone_size: many
d_call: TRBD1
v_call: TRBV29-1
cdr3_aa: SANGQGPGQF

clone_size: few
d_call: .
v_call: TRBV12-3/TRBV12-4
cdr3_aa: ASTALVNEQF

clone_size: .
d_call: .
v_call: TRBV28
cdr3_aa: TSSYTSHNEQL

clone_size: .
d_call: TRBD1
v_call: TRBV6-6
cdr3_aa: ASSYARGAAEAF

clone_size: .
d_call: TRBD1
v_call: TRBV29-1
cdr3_aa: SVGTGDGEQY

clone_size: .
d_call: .
v_call: TRBV27
cdr3_aa: ASSLTGTGRRQPQH

clone_size: .
d_call: .
v_call: TRBV11-3
cdr3_aa: ASSQDSHNEQY

clone_size: .
d_call: .
v_call: TRBV27
cdr3_aa: ASSRRDNYEQY

clone_size: few
d_call: .
v_call: TRBV4-1
cdr3_aa: ASSQDVNTEAF

clone_size: .
d_call: .
v_call: TRBV12-3/TRBV12-4
cdr3_aa: ASSQGPNNEKLF

clone_size: few
d_call: .
v_call: TRBV7-2
cdr3_aa: ASSPPYQETQY

clone_size: many
d_call: .
v_call: TRBV6-5
cdr3_aa: ASTRGAQGDTQY

clone_size: .
d_call: TRBD1
v_call: TRBV5-1
cdr3_aa: ASSQGTGNTEAF

clone_size: .
d_call: .
v_call: TRBV25-1
cdr3_aa: ASSRTGYGEAF

clone_size: .
d_call: .
v_call: TRBV12-3/TRBV12-4
cdr3_aa: ASSQIGSGYGYT

clone_size: .
d_call: TRBD1
v_call: TRBV29-1
cdr3_aa: SVTGGASTDTQY

clone_size: .
d_call: .
v_call: TRBV7-2
cdr3_aa: ASSSRSANTGELF

clone_size: .
d_call: .
v_call: TRBV20-1
cdr3_aa: SATLQDEQF

clone_size: .
d_call: .
v_call: TRBV14
cdr3_aa: ASSPNAMEFGTQY

clone_size: once
d_call: .
v_call: TRBV7-9
cdr3_aa: ASSGDTANTEAF

clone_size: .
d_call: TRBD2
v_call: TRBV20-1
cdr3_aa: SARGSGGASGANVLT

clone_size: .
d_call: TRBD1
v_call: TRBV20-1
cdr3_aa: SASDRPRTGDMYVSEQF

clone_size: .
d_call: .
v_call: TRBV24-1
cdr3_aa: ATSDAGQGSYNEQF

clone_size: few
d_call: .
v_call: TRBV6-2/TRBV6-3
cdr3_aa: ASSLRANEQY

clone_size: .
d_call: TRBD2
v_call: TRBV7-3
cdr3_aa: ASSLQGRLAGRTDTQY

clone_size: many
d_call: .
v_call: TRBV29-1
cdr3_aa: SVRGTYEQY

clone_size: few
d_call: .
v_call: TRBV2
cdr3_aa: ASSEMGKRQPQH

clone_size: .
d_call: .
v_call: TRBV7-2
cdr3_aa: ASRNEGTRETQY

clone_size: .
d_call: TRBD2
v_call: TRBV6-5
cdr3_aa: ASSYSLAGVDEQF

clone_size: .
d_call: .
v_call: TRBV27
cdr3_aa: ASSLTRQGPLH

clone_size: .
d_call: TRBD2
v_call: TRBV6-2/TRBV6-3
cdr3_aa: ASSYSGLAGPNEQF

clone_size: .
d_call: .
v_call: TRBV5-1
cdr3_aa: ASSLTASNYGYT

clone_size: .
d_call: TRBD1
v_call: TRBV5-1
cdr3_aa: ASSDGTDYNEQF

clone_size: .
d_call: .
v_call: TRBV5-5
cdr3_aa: ASSLAAYGYT

clone_size: few
d_call: .
v_call: TRBV7-2
cdr3_aa: ASPSNQVIEGYGYT

clone_size: few
d_call: .
v_call: TRBV4-2
cdr3_aa: ASSQAPRGASGANVLT

clone_size: once
d_call: .
v_call: TRBV20-1
cdr3_aa: SARDRVKPQH

clone_size: .
d_call: TRBD2
v_call: TRBV7-2
cdr3_aa: ASSLVLAGEGTQY